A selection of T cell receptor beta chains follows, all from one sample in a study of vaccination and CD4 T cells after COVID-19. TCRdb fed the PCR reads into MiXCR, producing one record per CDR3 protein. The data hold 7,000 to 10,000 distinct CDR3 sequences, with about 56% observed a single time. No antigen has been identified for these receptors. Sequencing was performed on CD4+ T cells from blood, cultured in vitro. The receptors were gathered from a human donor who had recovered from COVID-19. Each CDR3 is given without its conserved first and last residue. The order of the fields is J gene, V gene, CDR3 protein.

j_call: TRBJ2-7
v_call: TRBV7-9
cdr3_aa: ASSFTDLGEQY

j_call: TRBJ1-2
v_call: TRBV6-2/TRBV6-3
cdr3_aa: ASRRTGNYGYT

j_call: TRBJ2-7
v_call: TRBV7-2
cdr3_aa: ASSLYAAYEQY

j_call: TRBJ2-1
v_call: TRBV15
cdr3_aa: ATSRGGHPSIGQF

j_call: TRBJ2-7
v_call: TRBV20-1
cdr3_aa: SAEGQLTYEQY

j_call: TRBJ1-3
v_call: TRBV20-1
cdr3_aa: SARSGSSGNTIY

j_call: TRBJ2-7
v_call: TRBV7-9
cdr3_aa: ASNNRDDEQY

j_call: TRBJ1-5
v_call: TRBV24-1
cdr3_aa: ATSDPGTGGEPQH

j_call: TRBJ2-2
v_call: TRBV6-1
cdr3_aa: ASRGTLYTGELF

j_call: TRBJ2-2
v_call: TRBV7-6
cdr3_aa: ASSPGGSGELF

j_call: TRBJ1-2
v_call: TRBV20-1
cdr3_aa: SAGDRLNGYT

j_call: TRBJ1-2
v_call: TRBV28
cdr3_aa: ASRTQQGAYGYT

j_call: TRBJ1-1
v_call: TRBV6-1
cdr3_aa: ASRSWEAF

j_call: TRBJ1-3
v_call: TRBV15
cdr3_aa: ATGGTISGNTIY

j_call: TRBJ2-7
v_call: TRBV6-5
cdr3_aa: ASSWDRVKDEQY

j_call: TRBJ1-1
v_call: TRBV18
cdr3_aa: ASSPHRLPNTEAF

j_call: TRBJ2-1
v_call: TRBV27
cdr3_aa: ASSLSRDSPYNEQF

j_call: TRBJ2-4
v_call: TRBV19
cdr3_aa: ASSKPSTGTKNIQY

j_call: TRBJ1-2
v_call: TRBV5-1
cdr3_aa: ASSTTGGLEGYT

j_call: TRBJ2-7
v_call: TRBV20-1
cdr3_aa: SAPRGLAGVYEQY

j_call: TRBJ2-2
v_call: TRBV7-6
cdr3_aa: ASSGGWLKSGELF

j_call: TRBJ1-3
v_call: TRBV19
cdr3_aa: TSSTGQGGLISGNTIY

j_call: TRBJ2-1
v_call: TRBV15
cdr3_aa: ATSRGGGRATEQF

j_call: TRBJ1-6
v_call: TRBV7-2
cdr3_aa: ASRETPGSPLH

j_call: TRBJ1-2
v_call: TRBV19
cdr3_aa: ASANQQGSHYGYT

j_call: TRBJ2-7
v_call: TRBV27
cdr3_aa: ASSFRREGPNEQY

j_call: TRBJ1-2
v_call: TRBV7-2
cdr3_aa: ASSPSGNYGYT

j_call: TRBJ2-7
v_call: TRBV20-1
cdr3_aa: SARVWPEQY

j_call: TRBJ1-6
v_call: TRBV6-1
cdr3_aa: ASGVGLQSPLH

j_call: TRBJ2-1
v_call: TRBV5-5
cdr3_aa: ASAPTTYNEQF

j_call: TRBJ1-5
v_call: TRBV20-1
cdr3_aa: GAGGKGNQPQH

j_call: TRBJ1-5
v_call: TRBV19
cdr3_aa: ASSIMGPTFSNQPQH

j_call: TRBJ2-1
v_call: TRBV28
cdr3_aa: AIRAVAYNEQF

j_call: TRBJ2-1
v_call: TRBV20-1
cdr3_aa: SASGTGRDYNEQF

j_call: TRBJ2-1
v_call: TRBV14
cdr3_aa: ASSQGVAPQANEQF

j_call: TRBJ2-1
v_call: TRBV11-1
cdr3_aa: ASSFGTSGTGYNEQF

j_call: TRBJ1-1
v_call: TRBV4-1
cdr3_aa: ASSRQTGNTEAF